The rows below give T cell receptor beta chains drawn from one sample of a study of T-cell memory formation after mild COVID-19. From the 5' RACE reads, TCRdb called clonotypes with MiXCR, one entry per CDR3 protein. The sample lists around 340,000 distinct CDR3 sequences; 20% to 25% were seen once. Sequenced material: PBMCs or a T cell subset sorted from them (not recorded which). Receptors were obtained from an adult woman who had mild COVID-19 (a few samples of this study predate the infection). Cell type and time point are not known. Each CDR3 is given with its conserved first and last residue. Each record gives: V gene, D gene, J gene, clone size, CDR3 DNA, CDR3 protein. The D gene is left open where the match is weak. A row's size may be missing; if present it is once, few, many or a size class.

TRBV20-1	TRBD2	TRBJ2-7	.	TGCAGTGCTCCCGAGGGGACTAGCGGGGGCTGGGAGCAGTACTTC	CSAPEGTSGGWEQYF
TRBV5-6	.	TRBJ2-5	.	TGTGCCAGCAGCTCACAGTGGGACCATCAAGAGACCCAGTACTTC	CASSSQWDHQETQYF
TRBV6-5	TRBD2	TRBJ2-6	few	TGTGCCAGCAGTTACAAGAGTGCCGGGAGGGCCGGCTCTGGGGCCAACGTCCTGACTTTC	CASSYKSAGRAGSGANVLTF
TRBV9	.	TRBJ1-1	.	TGTGCCAGCAGCGTAGGAGGGGCGGAATGGGGGCCTGACACTGAAGCTTTCTTT	CASSVGGAEWGPDTEAFF
TRBV29-1	.	TRBJ2-5	few	TGCAGCGTTGAAGAAGGTCCCGGGGACCAGTACTTC	CSVEEGPGDQYF
TRBV5-1	TRBD1	TRBJ1-1	.	TGCGCCAGCAGCGCTAACAGGGGAGTAGGAACTGAAGCTTTCTTT	CASSANRGVGTEAFF
TRBV3-1	.	TRBJ1-5	.	TGTGCCAGCAGCCAAGGGGGGTTGAATCAGCCCCAGCATTTT	CASSQGGLNQPQHF
TRBV20-1	TRBD2	TRBJ2-3	.	TGCAGTGCTAGCACTAGCGGGGGCACAGATACGCAGTATTTT	CSASTSGGTDTQYF
TRBV9	.	TRBJ2-3	few	TGTGCCAGCAGCGTAGAATCGGGCGCGGCAGATACGCAGTATTTT	CASSVESGAADTQYF
TRBV21-1	.	TRBJ2-7	.	TGTGCCAGCACCACCGAAAGGGGGAGTGGGAGCTACGAGCAGTACTTC	CASTTERGSGSYEQYF
TRBV2	TRBD2	TRBJ2-2	.	TGTGCCAGTCAAACCCGAAGCGGGAGGGCCGATACGAACACCGGGGAGCTGTTTTTT	CASQTRSGRADTNTGELFF
TRBV6-5	TRBD1	TRBJ2-5	few	TGTGCCAGCAGAACGGACAGGGGACAAGAGACCCAGTACTTC	CASRTDRGQETQYF
TRBV28	TRBD1	TRBJ2-7	many	TGTGCCAGCATCTCTCCCGGGACAGGGGTTGGAGAGCAGTACTTC	CASISPGTGVGEQYF
TRBV20-1	TRBD1	TRBJ1-4	few	TGCAGTGCTCCGGACAGGGCTAATGAAAAACTGTTTTTT	CSAPDRANEKLFF
TRBV12-3/TRBV12-4	.	TRBJ1-1	.	TGTGCCAGCAGAAATTCAGGGTTCCCTGAAGCTTTCTTT	CASRNSGFPEAFF
TRBV5-1	.	TRBJ2-5	many	TGCGCCAGCAGCCCGGGGGCGGCCCACCAAGAGACCCAGTACTTC	CASSPGAAHQETQYF